These T cell receptor beta chains were read from a single sample in a study of human T cells and chemical hapten exposure. TCRdb fed the RACE reads into MiXCR, producing one record per CDR3 protein. The sample gives over 300,000 distinct CDR3 sequences, approximately 5.1% of which show up once; around 2.6% is in the top ten. Sequences were derived from whole blood, sampled in connection with sensitization to the hapten diphenylcyclopropenone (DPC). These receptors originate from a woman in her 50s with alopecia areata. Some clones in this sample may be carry-over from other donors' samples. Both conserved end residues are part of each CDR3. D genes are given only for firm matches. Clone size is given for some rows only: seen once, a few or many times, or a class if the clone is expanded.

J gene	clone size	V gene	D gene	CDR3 DNA	CDR3 protein
TRBJ2-3	once	TRBV27	-	TGTGCCAGCAGTTTATTGTCCACAAGGAGGATGCACGGAGATACGCAGTATTTT	CASSLLSTRRMHGDTQYF
TRBJ1-2	few	TRBV12-3/TRBV12-4	-	TGTGCCAGCATAAGTGCCGGCGCTAACTATGGCTACACCTTC	CASISAGANYGYTF
TRBJ1-1	many	TRBV5-1	TRBD1	TGTGCCAGCAGCTTGGACAGGGGCACTGAAGCTTTCTTT	CASSLDRGTEAFF
TRBJ2-7	few	TRBV20-1	-	TGCAGTGCTACGAAGGGTGGGAACGAGCAGTACTTC	CSATKGGNEQYF
TRBJ1-1	-	TRBV6-5	-	TGTGCCAGCAGAAGGCAGGGAATCGGCACTGAAGCTTTCTTT	CASRRQGIGTEAFF
TRBJ1-5	few	TRBV15	TRBD1	TGTGCCACCAGCAGAGACAGGGGGCGAAATCAGCCCCAGCATTTT	CATSRDRGRNQPQHF
TRBJ2-6	many	TRBV29-1	-	TGCAGCGTTTCATTCTCTGGGGCCAACGTCCTGACTTTC	CSVSFSGANVLTF
TRBJ1-6	-	TRBV10-3	TRBD1	TGTGCCATCAGTGATCCCGTAACCACAGGGGGGAATTCACCCCTCCACTTT	CAISDPVTTGGNSPLHF
TRBJ2-2	few	TRBV12-3/TRBV12-4	-	TGTGCCAGCACCGGGACAACGAACGGCAACACCGGGGAGCTGTTTTTT	CASTGTTNGNTGELFF
TRBJ1-1	-	TRBV18	-	TGTGCCAGCTCACCTGACAGGACTGAAGCTTTCTTT	CASSPDRTEAFF
TRBJ2-2	few	TRBV13	TRBD2	TGTGCCAGCAGCCCGGGACTAGCGGAGAACACCGGGGAGCTGTTTTTT	CASSPGLAENTGELFF
TRBJ2-7	many	TRBV9	TRBD1	TGTGCCAGCAGCGAGGGGGACAGCTCCTACGAGCAGTACTTC	CASSEGDSSYEQYF
TRBJ2-3	many	TRBV6-5	TRBD1	TGTGCCAGCAGAACGGACAGGGAAACAGATACGCAGTATTTT	CASRTDRETDTQYF
TRBJ2-3	many	TRBV7-9	TRBD2	TGTGCCAGCAGCTTAGCGGGGCTAGCGGGTAGCACAGATACGCAGTATTTT	CASSLAGLAGSTDTQYF
TRBJ2-1	many	TRBV3-1	-	TGTGCCAGCAGCCAAACCCCGCCTGAGCAGTTCTTC	CASSQTPPEQFF
TRBJ2-3	-	TRBV2	-	TGTGCCAGCATGGCGGGGGCGTCTAGCACAGATACGCAGTATTTT	CASMAGASSTDTQYF
TRBJ1-5	few	TRBV9	-	TGTGCCAGCAGCGTAGATCAGAATCAGCCCCAGCATTTT	CASSVDQNQPQHF
TRBJ1-1	many	TRBV7-6	-	TGTGCCAGCACCTCCGACGGGGGTGAAGCTTTCTTT	CASTSDGGEAFF
TRBJ2-4	many	TRBV7-2	-	TGTGCCAGCAGCTCCAGGGTTGCCAAAAACATTCAGTACTTC	CASSSRVAKNIQYF
TRBJ1-1	few	TRBV20-1	-	TGCAGTGCTAGAGATTTCCCCACTGAAGCTTTCTTT	CSARDFPTEAFF
TRBJ2-7	many	TRBV5-6	-	TGTGCCAGCAGCTTGGGGGTTTCCCCGGGGAACTTC	CASSLGVSPGNF
TRBJ1-1	-	TRBV5-6	-	TGTGCCAGCAGCTCCCGCCTGGGCACGAACACTGAAGCTTTCTTT	CASSSRLGTNTEAFF